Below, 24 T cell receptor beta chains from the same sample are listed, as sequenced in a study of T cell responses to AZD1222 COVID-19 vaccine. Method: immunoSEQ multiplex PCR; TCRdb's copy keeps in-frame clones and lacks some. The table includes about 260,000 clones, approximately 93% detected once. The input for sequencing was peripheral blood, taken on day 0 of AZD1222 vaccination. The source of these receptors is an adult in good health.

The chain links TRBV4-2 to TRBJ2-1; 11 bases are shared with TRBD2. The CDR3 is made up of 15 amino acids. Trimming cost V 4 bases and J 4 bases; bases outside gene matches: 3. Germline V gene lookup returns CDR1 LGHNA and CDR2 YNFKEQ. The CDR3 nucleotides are TGTGCCAGCAGCCCTGGGACTAGCGGATACAATGAGCAGTTCTTC. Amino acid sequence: CASSPGTSGYNEQFF.

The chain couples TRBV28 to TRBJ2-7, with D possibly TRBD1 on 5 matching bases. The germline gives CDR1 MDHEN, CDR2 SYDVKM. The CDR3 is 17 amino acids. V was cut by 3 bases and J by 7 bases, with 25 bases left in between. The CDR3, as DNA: TGTGCCAGCAGTTTGGTTTTTATTACAGGATCCTTTGGGGAGCAGTACTTC. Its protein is CASSLVFITGSFGEQYF.

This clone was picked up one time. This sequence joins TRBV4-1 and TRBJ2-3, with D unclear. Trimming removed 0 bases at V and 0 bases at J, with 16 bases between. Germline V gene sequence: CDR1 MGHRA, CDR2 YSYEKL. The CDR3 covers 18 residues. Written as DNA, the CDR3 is TGCGCCAGCAGCCAAGAGTTGGGAACTACCCTTAGCACAGATACGCAGTATTTT. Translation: CASSQELGTTLSTDTQYF.

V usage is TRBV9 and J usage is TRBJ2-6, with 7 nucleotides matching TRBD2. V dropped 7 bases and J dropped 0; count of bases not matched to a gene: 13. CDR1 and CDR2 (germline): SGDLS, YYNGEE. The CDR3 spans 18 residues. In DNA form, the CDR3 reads TGTGCCAGCGGCGAATCTAGCGGATATTTCTCTGGGGCCAACGTCCTGACTTTC. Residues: CASGESSGYFSGANVLTF. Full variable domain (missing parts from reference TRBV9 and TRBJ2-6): DSGVTQTPKHLITATGQRVTLRCSPRSGDLSVYWYQQSLDQGLQFLIQYYNGEERAKGNILERFSAQQFPDLHSELNLSSLELGDSALYFCASGESSGYFSGANVLTFGAGSRLTVL.

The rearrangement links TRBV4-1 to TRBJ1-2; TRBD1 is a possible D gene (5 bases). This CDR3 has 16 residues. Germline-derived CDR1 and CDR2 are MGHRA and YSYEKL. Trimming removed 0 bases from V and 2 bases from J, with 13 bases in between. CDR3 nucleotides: TGCGCCAGCAGCCAAGATCAGGGACTGAGAAACTATGGCTACACCTTC. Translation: CASSQDQGLRNYGYTF.

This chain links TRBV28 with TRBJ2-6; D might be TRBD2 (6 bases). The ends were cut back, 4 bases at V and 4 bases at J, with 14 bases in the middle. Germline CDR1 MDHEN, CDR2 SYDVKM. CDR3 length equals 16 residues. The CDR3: CASSYGTARGANVLTF. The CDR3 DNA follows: TGTGCCAGCAGTTATGGGACTGCCCGCGGGGCCAACGTCCTGACTTTC.

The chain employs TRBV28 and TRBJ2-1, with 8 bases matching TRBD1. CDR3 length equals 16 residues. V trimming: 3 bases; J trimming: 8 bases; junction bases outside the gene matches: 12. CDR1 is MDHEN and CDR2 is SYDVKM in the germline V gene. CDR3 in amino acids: CASSFIRGPLRDEQFF. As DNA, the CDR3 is TGTGCCAGCAGTTTTATCAGGGGGCCGCTTCGCGATGAGCAGTTCTTC.

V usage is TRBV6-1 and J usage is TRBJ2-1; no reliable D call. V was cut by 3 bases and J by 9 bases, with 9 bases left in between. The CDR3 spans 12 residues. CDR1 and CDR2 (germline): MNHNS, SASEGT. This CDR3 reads CASSDGVTEQFF. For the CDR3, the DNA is TGTGCCAGCAGTGATGGGGTTACTGAGCAGTTCTTC.

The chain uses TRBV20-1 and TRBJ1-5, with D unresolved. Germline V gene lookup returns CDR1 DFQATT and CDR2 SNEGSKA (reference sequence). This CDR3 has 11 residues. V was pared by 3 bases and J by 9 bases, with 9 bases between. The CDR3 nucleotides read TGCAGTGCTAGCTCTCCGGGGCCCCAGCATTTT. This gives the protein CSASSPGPQHF.

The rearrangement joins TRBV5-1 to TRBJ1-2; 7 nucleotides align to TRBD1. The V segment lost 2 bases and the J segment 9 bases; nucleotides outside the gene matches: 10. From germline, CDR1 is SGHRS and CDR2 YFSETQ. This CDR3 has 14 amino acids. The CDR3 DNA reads TGCGCCAGCAGCTTACAAGGGGGCGCGGGAAGCTACACCTTC. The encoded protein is CASSLQGGAGSYTF.

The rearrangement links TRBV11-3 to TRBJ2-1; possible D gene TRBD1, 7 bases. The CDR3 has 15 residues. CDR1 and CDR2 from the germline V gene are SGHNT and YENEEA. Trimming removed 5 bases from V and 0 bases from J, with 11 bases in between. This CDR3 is CASSPRGASYNEQFF. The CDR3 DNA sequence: TGTGCCAGCAGCCCCAGGGGGGCCTCCTACAATGAGCAGTTCTTC.

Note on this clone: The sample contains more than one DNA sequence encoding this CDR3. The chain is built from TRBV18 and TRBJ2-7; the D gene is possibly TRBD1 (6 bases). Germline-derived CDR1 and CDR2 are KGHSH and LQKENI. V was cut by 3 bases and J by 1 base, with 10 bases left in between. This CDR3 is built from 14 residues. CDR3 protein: CASSPGRGSYEQYF. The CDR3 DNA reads TGTGCCAGCTCACCGGGCAGGGGATCCTACGAGCAGTACTTC.

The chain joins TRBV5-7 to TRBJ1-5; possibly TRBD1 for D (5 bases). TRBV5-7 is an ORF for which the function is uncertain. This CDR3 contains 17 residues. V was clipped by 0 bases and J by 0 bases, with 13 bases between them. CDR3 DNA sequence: TGTGCCAGCAGCTTGGGGGGGGACTCGAATAGCAATCAGCCCCAGCATTTT. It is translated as CASSLGGDSNSNQPQHF.

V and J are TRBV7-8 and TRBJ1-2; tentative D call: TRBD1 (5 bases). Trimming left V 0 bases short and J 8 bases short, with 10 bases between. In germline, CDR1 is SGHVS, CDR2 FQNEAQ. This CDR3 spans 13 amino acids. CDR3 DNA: TGTGCCAGCAGCTTAGCAGGGGCTTACGGCTACACCTTC. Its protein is CASSLAGAYGYTF.

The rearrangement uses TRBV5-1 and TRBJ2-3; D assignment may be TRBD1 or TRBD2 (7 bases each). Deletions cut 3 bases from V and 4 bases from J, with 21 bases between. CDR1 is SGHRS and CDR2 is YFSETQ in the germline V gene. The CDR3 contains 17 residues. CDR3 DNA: TGCGCCAGCAGCTGGGAGGGGGCGCAATATTTCGCAGATACGCAGTATTTT. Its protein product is CASSWEGAQYFADTQYF. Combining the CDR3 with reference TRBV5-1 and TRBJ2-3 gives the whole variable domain KAGVTQTPRYLIKTRGQQVTLSCSPISGHRSVSWYQQTPGQGLQFLFEYFSETQRNKGNFPGRFSGRQFSNSRSEMNVSTLELGDSALYLCASSWEGAQYFADTQYFGPGTRLTVL.

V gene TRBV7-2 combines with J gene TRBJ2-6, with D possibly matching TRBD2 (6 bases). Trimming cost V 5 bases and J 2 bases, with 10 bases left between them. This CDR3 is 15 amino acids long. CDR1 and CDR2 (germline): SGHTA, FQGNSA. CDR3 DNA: TGTGCCAGCAGCCCGGAGGGTCCTGGGGCCAACGTCCTGACTTTC. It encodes CASSPEGPGANVLTF.

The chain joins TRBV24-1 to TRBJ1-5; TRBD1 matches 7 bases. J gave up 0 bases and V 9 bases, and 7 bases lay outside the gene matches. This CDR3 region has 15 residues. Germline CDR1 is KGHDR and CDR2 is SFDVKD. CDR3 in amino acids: CATAGGRDSNQPQHF. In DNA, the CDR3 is TGTGCCACCGCAGGGGGTCGGGATAGCAATCAGCCCCAGCATTTT.

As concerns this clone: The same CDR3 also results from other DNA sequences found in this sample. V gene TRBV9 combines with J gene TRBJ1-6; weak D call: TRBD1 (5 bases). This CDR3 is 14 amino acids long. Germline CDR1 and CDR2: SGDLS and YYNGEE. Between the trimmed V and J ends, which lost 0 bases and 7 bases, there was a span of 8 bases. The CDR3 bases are TGTGCCAGCAGCGTAGGGCAGGGCAATTCACCCCTCCACTTT. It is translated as CASSVGQGNSPLHF.

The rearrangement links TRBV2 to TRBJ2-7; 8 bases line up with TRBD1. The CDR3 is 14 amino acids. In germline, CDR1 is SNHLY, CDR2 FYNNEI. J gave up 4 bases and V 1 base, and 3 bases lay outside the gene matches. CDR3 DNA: TGTGCCAGCAGTGAAGGGACAGGGCAGTACGAGCAGTACTTC. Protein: CASSEGTGQYEQYF.

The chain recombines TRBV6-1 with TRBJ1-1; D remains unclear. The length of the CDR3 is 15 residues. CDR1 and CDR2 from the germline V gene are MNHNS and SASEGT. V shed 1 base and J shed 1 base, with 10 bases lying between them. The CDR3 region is CASSEGFAGNTEAFF. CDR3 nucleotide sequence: TGTGCCAGCAGTGAAGGATTTGCGGGGAACACTGAAGCTTTCTTT.

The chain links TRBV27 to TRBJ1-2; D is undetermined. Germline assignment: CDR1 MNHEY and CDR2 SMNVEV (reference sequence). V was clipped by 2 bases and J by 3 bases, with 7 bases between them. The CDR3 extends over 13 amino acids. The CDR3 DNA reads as TGTGCCAGCAGTTTAAAGGGCTACTATGGCTACACCTTC. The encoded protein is CASSLKGYYGYTF.

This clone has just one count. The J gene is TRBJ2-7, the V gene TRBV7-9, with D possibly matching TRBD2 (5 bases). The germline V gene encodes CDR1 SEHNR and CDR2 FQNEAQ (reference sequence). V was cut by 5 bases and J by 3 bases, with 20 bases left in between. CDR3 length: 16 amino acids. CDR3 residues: CASSPGGSTPGYEQYF. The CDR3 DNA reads TGTGCCAGCAGCCCGGGCGGGTCCACCCCGGGCTACGAGCAGTACTTC.

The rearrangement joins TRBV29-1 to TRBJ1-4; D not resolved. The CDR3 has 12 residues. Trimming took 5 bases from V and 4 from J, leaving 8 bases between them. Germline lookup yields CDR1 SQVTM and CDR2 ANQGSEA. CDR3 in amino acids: CSVSGLNEKLFF. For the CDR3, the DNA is TGCAGCGTTTCGGGTCTTAATGAAAAACTGTTTTTT.

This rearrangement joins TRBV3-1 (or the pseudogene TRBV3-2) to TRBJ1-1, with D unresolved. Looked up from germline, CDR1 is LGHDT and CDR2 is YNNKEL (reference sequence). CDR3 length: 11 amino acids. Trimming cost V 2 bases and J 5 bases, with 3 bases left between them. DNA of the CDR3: TGTGCCAGCAGCCAATATACTGAAGCTTTCTTT. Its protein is CASSQYTEAFF.